This record covers a single TCR beta chain. The data were produced by immunoSEQ multiplex PCR, yet TCRdb's version contains in-frame clones alone and is incomplete. Altogether about 29,000 clones are present, 89% being singletons, with the ten largest covering over 5.5%. This entry belongs to a study of T cell changes during pregnancy in multiple sclerosis. V gave up 6 bases and J gave up 7 bases, with 21 bases separating them. The CDR3 has 15 residues. Germline loops: CDR1 SQVTM, CDR2 ANQGSEA. The material was CD8+ T cells from peripheral blood mononuclear cells, obtained after pregnancy. The clonotype was recovered from a female donor with multiple sclerosis, enrolled in a pregnancy study. The V call is TRBV29-1, the J call TRBJ1-4, with D possibly matching TRBD1 (6 bases). Written as DNA, the CDR3 is TGCAGCGTGGCAGGGGCGGTGGAGGAGGCTGAAAAACTGTTTTTT. Translation: CSVAGAVEEAEKLFF.